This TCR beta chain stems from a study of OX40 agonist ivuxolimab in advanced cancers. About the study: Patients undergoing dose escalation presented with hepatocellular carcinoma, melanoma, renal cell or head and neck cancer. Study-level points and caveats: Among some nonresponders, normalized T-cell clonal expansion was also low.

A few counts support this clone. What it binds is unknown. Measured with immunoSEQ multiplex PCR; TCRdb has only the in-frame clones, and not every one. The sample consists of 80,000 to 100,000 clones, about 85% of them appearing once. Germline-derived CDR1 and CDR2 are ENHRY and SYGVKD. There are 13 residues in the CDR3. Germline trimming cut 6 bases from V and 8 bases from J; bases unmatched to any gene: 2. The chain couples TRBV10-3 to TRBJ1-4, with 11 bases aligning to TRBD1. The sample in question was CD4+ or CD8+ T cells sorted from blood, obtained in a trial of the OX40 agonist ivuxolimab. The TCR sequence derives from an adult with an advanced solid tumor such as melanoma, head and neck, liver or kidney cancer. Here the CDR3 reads CAISGTGGEKLFF. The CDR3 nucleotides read TGTGCCATCAGCGGGACAGGGGGGGAAAAACTGTTTTTT.